Following are 32 T cell receptor beta chains from one sample sequenced in a study of cytomegalovirus exposure and HLA in healthy donors. PCR involved 60 Vbeta and 13 Jbeta primers. The method was immunoSEQ multiplex PCR; TCRdb's version includes in-frame clones alone and lacks a portion of them. The sample lists fewer than 200,000 clones, 80% occurring once. The sequencing input was PBMCs. These receptors were taken from a boy between 10 and 17 years old in good health and CMV-seronegative.

This clone was observed a single time. At one of its ends the junction is not consistent with the germline gene, which may arise from a read error. The chain is built from TRBV29-1 and TRBJ2-3; D gene unclear. This CDR3 contains 14 residues. In germline, CDR1 is SQVTM, CDR2 ANQGSEA. DNA of the CDR3: TGCAGCGTTGACGAGACACTGTACACAGATACGCGGTATTTT. Translation: CSVDETLYTDTRYF.

V and J are TRBV27 and TRBJ2-5; possibly TRBD1 for D (5 bases). From germline, CDR1 is MNHEY and CDR2 SMNVEV (reference sequence). The CDR3 extends over 12 amino acids. V lost 6 bases and J 10 bases, leaving 15 bases between the germline ends. In DNA form, the CDR3 reads TGTGCCAGCAGGCCCTTGGTGGGGCTCCAGTACTTC. This sequence encodes CASRPLVGLQYF.

The rearrangement links TRBV7-3 to TRBJ2-1, with 12 bases aligning to TRBD2. There are 15 residues in the CDR3. Trimming cost V 4 bases and J 10 bases; bases outside gene matches: 8. Germline CDR1 SGHTA, CDR2 FQGTGA. This CDR3 reads CASSSSSGRAREQFF. The CDR3 nucleotides read TGTGCCAGCAGCTCCTCTAGCGGGAGGGCCAGGGAGCAGTTCTTC.

The chain combines TRBV7-6 with TRBJ1-1; 11 bases fit TRBD1. With 3 bases clipped from V and 1 base from J, the junction kept 7 bases outside the gene matches. Germline V gives CDR1 SGHVS, CDR2 FNYEAQ. The CDR3 covers 17 residues. The CDR3, as DNA: TGTGCCAGCAGCTTCCGCCCCGGGACAGGGGGGAACACTGAAGCTTTCTTT. Its translation: CASSFRPGTGGNTEAFF.

This clone occurred a few times. The gene calls are TRBV9 and TRBJ2-3; 7 bases match TRBD1. V trimming: 0 bases; J trimming: 1 base; junction bases outside the gene matches: 8. Germline-derived CDR1 and CDR2 are SGDLS and YYNGEE. The CDR3 runs to 17 residues. This CDR3 reads CASSVAPTGFGTDTQYF. CDR3 coding DNA: TGTGCCAGCAGCGTAGCCCCGACAGGGTTTGGCACAGATACGCAGTATTTT. The full variable domain, completed using reference TRBV9 and TRBJ2-3, is DSGVTQTPKHLITATGQRVTLRCSPRSGDLSVYWYQQSLDQGLQFLIQYYNGEERAKGNILERFSAQQFPDLHSELNLSSLELGDSALYFCASSVAPTGFGTDTQYFGPGTRLTVL.

The chain is built from TRBV19 and TRBJ1-1; D may be TRBD1 (6 bases). The germline CDR1 and CDR2 sequences are LNHDA and SQIVND (reference sequence). The CDR3 spans 14 residues. With 3 bases removed from V and 6 bases from J, the gap between germline ends came to 14 bases. The CDR3 nucleotides read TGTGCCAGTAGTATTGACAGGTACCCCCCTGAAGCTTTCTTT. Encoded protein: CASSIDRYPPEAFF.

The chain couples TRBV19 to TRBJ2-6, with D possibly matching TRBD1 (6 bases). CDR3 length equals 16 residues. The germline V and J ends were trimmed by 0 bases and 4 bases, with 10 bases remaining between them. From germline, CDR1 is LNHDA and CDR2 SQIVND (reference sequence). The CDR3 coding sequence is TGTGCCAGTAGTATAGATTCAGGGGCCGGGGCCAACGTCCTGACTTTC. It is translated as CASSIDSGAGANVLTF.

This sequence joins TRBV30 and TRBJ2-2, with 7 bases fitting TRBD2. CDR3 length equals 16 residues. Germline lookup yields CDR1 GTSNPN and CDR2 SVGIG (reference sequence). V shed 2 bases, J shed 4 bases, and the junction held 10 bases outside the gene matches. DNA for the CDR3: TGTGCCTGGAGTCTGGGGTTGGGCGGGAGCACCGGGGAGCTGTTTTTT. Protein sequence: CAWSLGLGGSTGELFF.

V usage is TRBV9 and J usage is TRBJ2-3; 8 bases fit TRBD1. CDR3 length equals 15 residues. V trimming: 4 bases; J trimming: 0 bases; junction bases outside the gene matches: 4. Germline V gene sequence: CDR1 SGDLS, CDR2 YYNGEE. The CDR3 spells CASSPTGVSTDTQYF. The CDR3 DNA reads TGTGCCAGCAGCCCGACAGGGGTTAGCACAGATACGCAGTATTTT.

The gene calls are TRBV6-1 and TRBJ1-2; 7 nucleotides match TRBD1. V trimming: 6 bases; J trimming: 4 bases; junction bases outside the gene matches: 11. The CDR3 has 15 amino acids. CDR1 and CDR2 (germline): MNHNS, SASEGT. This CDR3 is CASRSPGQTSYGYTF. The CDR3 nucleotides read TGTGCCAGCAGATCCCCGGGACAGACGAGCTATGGCTACACCTTC.

The chain has TRBV5-1 and TRBJ2-7, with 9 bases fitting TRBD1. Germline CDR1 SGHRS, CDR2 YFSETQ. With 0 bases clipped from V and 3 bases from J, the junction kept 13 bases outside the gene matches. The length of the CDR3 is 18 residues. CDR3 DNA sequence: TGCGCCAGCAGCTTGGATTTTAGCCGGGACAGGGATTACTACGAGCAGTACTTC. This translates into CASSLDFSRDRDYYEQYF.

The chain links TRBV7-2 to TRBJ2-7, with TRBD2 as a possible D gene (5 bases). CDR1 and CDR2 from the germline V gene are SGHTA and FQGNSA. Trimming cost V 1 base and J 3 bases, with 13 bases left between them. The CDR3 spans 15 residues. CDR3 residues: CASSLDGLRVYEQYF. The CDR3 DNA follows: TGTGCCAGCAGCTTAGACGGACTTCGCGTCTACGAGCAGTACTTC.

V is TRBV6-5 and J is TRBJ1-1, with D tentatively TRBD1 (5 bases). The length of the CDR3 is 12 residues. The germline V gene has CDR1 MNHEY and CDR2 SVGAGI. Trimming removed 4 bases at V and 8 bases at J, with 11 bases between. CDR3: CASSSTVGEAFF. The DNA of the CDR3 is TGTGCCAGCAGTTCGACAGTCGGCGAAGCTTTCTTT.

The chain uses TRBV7-9 and TRBJ2-5; D gene ambiguous. Germline values: CDR1 SEHNR, CDR2 FQNEAQ (reference sequence). This CDR3 has 14 amino acids. V was cut by 1 base and J by 5 bases, with 11 bases left in between. The CDR3 protein is CASSLERNRETQYF. The CDR3 DNA reads as TGTGCCAGCAGCTTAGAGAGGAATCGGGAGACCCAGTACTTC.

This clone has a single count. The chain is built from TRBV4-1 and TRBJ2-3; 9 nucleotides line up with TRBD2. The junction had 12 bases not matched to a gene; V was cut back by 4 bases and J by 4 bases. The CDR3 length is 17 residues. Germline V gene lookup returns CDR1 MGHRA and CDR2 YSYEKL. The CDR3 is CASSPKGGGAGADTQYF. CDR3 DNA: TGCGCCAGCAGCCCCAAGGGCGGGGGGGCCGGCGCAGATACGCAGTATTTT.

This clone has a handful of counts. The chain combines TRBV6-1 with TRBJ2-1, with D hard to call. CDR3 length: 13 amino acids. The V gene's germline CDR1 is MNHNS and CDR2 SASEGT. Trimming pared 3 bases from V and 4 bases from J, leaving 7 bases between. CDR3 DNA sequence: TGTGCCAGCAGTGACAGGTATTACAATGAGCAGTTCTTC. It is translated as CASSDRYYNEQFF.

V is TRBV12-5 and J is TRBJ2-3; 8 nucleotides agree with TRBD2. With 4 bases clipped from V and 4 bases from J, the junction kept 4 bases outside the gene matches. The germline CDR1 and CDR2 sequences are LGHNT and FRNRAP. CDR3 length equals 14 residues. This CDR3 reads CASGSGTRADTQYF. Written as DNA, the CDR3 is TGTGCTAGTGGTTCCGGGACTAGGGCAGATACGCAGTATTTT.

J is TRBJ1-2 and V is TRBV19; D gene uncertain. Between the trimmed V and J ends, which lost 3 bases and 2 bases, there was a span of 13 bases. Germline CDR1 LNHDA, CDR2 SQIVND (reference sequence). This CDR3 comprises 15 residues. The chain's CDR3 is CASSMVREKNYGYTF. Written as DNA, the CDR3 is TGTGCCAGTAGTATGGTTAGGGAGAAGAACTATGGCTACACCTTC.

This clone came up once. The rearrangement joins TRBV4-3 to TRBJ2-7, with D unclear. Trimming left V 2 bases short and J 1 base short, with 12 bases between. Germline CDR1 is LGHNA and CDR2 is YSLEER. The length of the CDR3 is 15 residues. CDR3 sequence: CASSQFTLPSYEQYF. DNA of the CDR3: TGCGCCAGCAGCCAATTTACTCTGCCGTCCTACGAGCAGTACTTC.

This clone was found a few times. V usage is TRBV11-2 and J usage is TRBJ2-7; 8 positions agree with TRBD1. Germline values: CDR1 SGHAT, CDR2 FQNNGV. This CDR3 is built from 13 residues. V was clipped by 8 bases and J by 2 bases; unmatched bases: 5. CDR3 loop: CASAGGPPYEQYF. CDR3 DNA: TGTGCCAGCGCAGGGGGCCCCCCCTACGAGCAGTACTTC.

The chain recombines TRBV6-5 with TRBJ1-5; D possibly corresponds to TRBD1 (6 bases). The CDR3 length is 15 residues. Per germline, CDR1 MNHEY and CDR2 SVGAGI. Trimming took 6 bases from V and 6 from J, leaving 18 bases between them. The CDR3, as DNA: TGTGCCAGCAGCCAGACCACAGGGACGAGTCAGCCCCAGCATTTT. Its protein is CASSQTTGTSQPQHF.

This clone has only a few counts. The chain uses TRBV7-2 and TRBJ2-1; perhaps TRBD2 as D (6 bases). V was clipped by 0 bases and J by 6 bases, with 15 bases between them. Germline CDR1 reads SGHTA; CDR2 reads FQGNSA. The CDR3 totals 16 residues. CDR3 in DNA: TGTGCCAGCAGCTTAGCCTCACGGCTAGCGAGCAATGAGCAGTTCTTC. It is translated as CASSLASRLASNEQFF.

This clone appeared a few times. V and J are TRBV5-6 and TRBJ1-2; D may be TRBD1 (6 bases). In germline, CDR1 is SGHDT, CDR2 YYEEEE. Trimming removed 1 base from V and 7 bases from J, with 14 bases in between. The CDR3 spans 14 residues. Here the CDR3 reads CASSLLQGVGGYTF. In nucleotides, the CDR3 is TGTGCCAGCAGCTTGCTACAGGGAGTAGGTGGCTACACCTTC.

This clone has a single count. The chain carries TRBV4-1 and TRBJ1-2, with D uncertain. Germline V gene lookup returns CDR1 MGHRA and CDR2 YSYEKL. The V gene lost 4 bases and the J gene lost 0 bases, with 9 bases spanning the gap. There are 14 residues in the CDR3. The CDR3 nucleotides are TGCGCCAGCAGCCCGCCGGGGTCTAACTATGGCTACACCTTC. Its protein product is CASSPPGSNYGYTF.

The rearrangement uses TRBV11-2 and TRBJ2-1; 7 bases align to TRBD1. Germline lookup yields CDR1 SGHAT and CDR2 FQNNGV. The CDR3 is 13 amino acids. The V and J ends lost 6 bases and 2 bases, in that order; junction bases with no gene match: 1. CDR3 nucleotides: TGTGCCAGCAGAGGGGGCCCCTACAATGAGCAGTTCTTC. It codes for CASRGGPYNEQFF.

This chain joins TRBV19 and TRBJ2-3; the match to TRBD2 covers 11 bases. The CDR3 is 16 amino acids. The V gene's germline CDR1 is LNHDA and CDR2 SQIVND (reference sequence). J gave up 0 bases and V 5 bases, and 4 bases lay outside the gene matches. This CDR3 is CASSVIAGGSTDTQYF. CDR3 sequence (DNA): TGTGCCAGTAGTGTTATAGCGGGGGGGAGCACAGATACGCAGTATTTT.

The chain has TRBV4-2 and TRBJ2-3; 7 bases are a match to TRBD2. V was clipped by 4 bases and J by 4 bases; unmatched bases: 8. Germline CDR1 and CDR2: LGHNA and YNFKEQ. The CDR3 runs 15 residues. CDR3 sequence reads: CASSPRGLAADTQYF. CDR3 nucleotide sequence: TGTGCCAGCAGCCCCCGGGGCCTAGCGGCAGATACGCAGTATTTT.

CDR3 residues: CAWSPGAQGGYTF. CDR3 DNA sequence: TGTGCCTGGAGTCCAGGGGCGCAGGGTGGCTACACCTTC. The chain employs TRBV30 and TRBJ1-2; D may be TRBD1 (6 bases). V was shortened by 2 bases and J by 7 bases, with 14 bases between the two germline ends. The CDR3 covers 13 residues. CDR1 and CDR2 (germline): GTSNPN, SVGIG (reference sequence).

The chain has TRBV7-8 and TRBJ2-5, with 8 bases that match TRBD1. The V segment lost 5 bases and the J segment 4 bases; nucleotides outside the gene matches: 9. The CDR3 sequence is 15 residues long. Looked up from germline, CDR1 is SGHVS and CDR2 is FQNEAQ. The CDR3 DNA follows: TGTGCCAGCAGCCGAAAAAGGACAGGGTTAGAGACCCAGTACTTC. Its protein is CASSRKRTGLETQYF.

The gene calls are TRBV5-5 and TRBJ1-3; 11 nucleotides match TRBD1. V trimming: 4 bases; J trimming: 0 bases; junction bases outside the gene matches: 3. This CDR3 has 16 amino acids. Germline V gives CDR1 SGHKS, CDR2 YYEKEE (reference sequence). The CDR3 region has the DNA TGTGCCAGCAGCCCCGGGACAGGGGGCTCTGGAAACACCATATATTTT. This translates into CASSPGTGGSGNTIYF.

The chain employs TRBV11-3 and TRBJ2-1; D is uncertain. Trimming took 4 bases from V and 8 from J, leaving 9 bases between them. CDR1 is SGHNT and CDR2 is YENEEA in the germline V gene. The CDR3 covers 12 residues. The CDR3 spells CASSSRLDEQFF. The DNA for the CDR3 is TGTGCCAGCAGCTCCCGACTCGATGAGCAGTTCTTC. The variable domain in full, with the rest retrieved from reference TRBV11-3 and TRBJ2-1, is EAGVVQSPRYKIIEKKQPVAFWCNPISGHNTLYWYLQNLGQGPELLIRYENEEAVDDSQLPKDRFSAERLKGVDSTLKIQPAELGDSAVYLCASSSRLDEQFFGPGTRLTVL.

This clone was recorded a few times. The rearrangement links TRBV7-3 to TRBJ2-2, with D tentatively TRBD2 (7 bases). Germline V gene data show CDR1 as SGHTA and CDR2 as FQGTGA. This CDR3 has 14 amino acids. The V end lost 8 bases, the J end lost 5 bases, and 15 bases lay between the germline ends. CDR3 sequence (DNA): TGTGCCAGCGCTTACAGGGAGGGTACCGGGGAGCTGTTTTTT. Its translation: CASAYREGTGELFF.